Below, 24 T cell receptor beta chains from the same sample are listed, as sequenced in a study of CD8 T cells in Susac syndrome (dated by TCRdb to between 2017 and 2020). To prepare the library, the immunoSEQ multiplex PCR assay was applied. RNA was extracted using the RNeasy kit, and roughly 0.5 to 1 microgram was reverse transcribed with random hexamers. Clones were called with MiXCR by TCRdb after fastp trimmed the public reads at Q25, and only in-frame beta chains were retained. Rows with a matching CDR3 protein are joined into one entry that keeps the most common DNA and genes. This sample is represented by about 80,000 distinct CDR3 sequences; 95% to 96% of them were singletons. Around 0.41% of the sample lies in the top ten. The sample was CD8+ T cells from PBMCs. The origin of the receptors is a human donor with Susac syndrome.

V is TRBV7-6 and J is TRBJ2-3, with D uncertain. Germline V gives CDR1 SGHVS, CDR2 FNYEAQ. Trimming removed 5 bases from V and 0 bases from J, with 15 bases in between. This CDR3 is built from 16 residues. Here the CDR3 DNA reads TGTGCCAGCAGCGACTCCGGTGGAGCTAGCACAGATACGCAGTATTTT. Translation gives CASSDSGGASTDTQYF.

V and J are TRBV12-3 or TRBV12-4 and TRBJ1-1, with D possibly being TRBD1 (5 bases). The CDR3 totals 13 residues. V was trimmed by 6 bases and J by 1 base, leaving 9 bases between them. The CDR3 is CASSNGQNTEAFF. CDR3 nucleotides: TGTGCCAGCAGCAACGGACAGAACACTGAAGCTTTCTTT.

The CDR3 is CASSLKVGGAAILNEQFF. CDR3 nucleotide sequence: TGTGCCAGCAGCTTAAAGGTCGGCGGGGCCGCTATTCTGAATGAGCAGTTCTTC. The chain recombines TRBV7-8 with TRBJ2-1, with a weak D call TRBD2 (6 bases). The CDR3 runs 18 residues. Trimming removed 2 bases from V and 7 bases from J, with 24 bases in between. Germline V lookup: CDR1 SGHVS, CDR2 FQNEAQ.

This chain uses TRBV29-1 with TRBJ1-2; D gene uncertain. V dropped 3 bases and J dropped 4 bases, with 12 bases sitting between them. CDR1 is SQVTM and CDR2 is ANQGSEA in the germline V gene. There are 13 residues in the CDR3. The CDR3 is CSVDPPGPYGYTF. The CDR3 nucleotides are TGCAGCGTTGACCCCCCCGGTCCCTATGGCTACACCTTC.

V is TRBV2 and J is TRBJ2-1; no reliable D call. The germline V gene has CDR1 SNHLY and CDR2 FYNNEI. V was pared by 7 bases and J by 2 bases, with 15 bases between. This CDR3 spans 15 amino acids. The CDR3 nucleotides read TGTGCCAGCATCACCGGGCCAGAGACCTACAATGAGCAGTTCTTC. It yields the protein CASITGPETYNEQFF.

The J gene is TRBJ1-1, the V gene TRBV5-6; no clear D. From germline, CDR1 is SGHDT and CDR2 YYEEEE. V was trimmed by 4 bases and J by 7 bases, leaving 11 bases between them. The CDR3 length is 12 residues. As DNA, the CDR3 is TGTGCCAGCAGCCGGGCCCGGAGTGAAGCTTTCTTT. This encodes CASSRARSEAFF.

The chain couples TRBV6-5 to TRBJ1-2; 7 positions match TRBD1. J gave up 5 bases and V 6 bases, and 6 bases lay outside the gene matches. From germline, CDR1 is MNHEY and CDR2 SVGAGI. CDR3 length equals 13 residues. CDR3 sequence: CASSQDRVYGYTF. CDR3 coding DNA: TGTGCCAGCAGCCAAGACAGGGTTTATGGCTACACCTTC.

Only a few counts were recorded for this clonotype. The chain recombines TRBV27 with TRBJ2-7; D is ambiguous. CDR3 size: 12 residues. From germline, CDR1 is MNHEY and CDR2 SMNVEV (reference sequence). The V gene lost 3 bases and the J gene lost 3 bases, with 6 bases spanning the gap. The CDR3 loop reads CASSLLGYEQYF. The DNA of the CDR3 is TGTGCCAGCAGTTTGCTTGGCTACGAGCAGTACTTC.

This rearrangement joins TRBV7-9 to TRBJ1-1; D unresolved. Germline loops: CDR1 SEHNR, CDR2 FQNEAQ (reference sequence). V was pared by 5 bases and J by 1 base, with 14 bases between. The CDR3 contains 15 residues. As DNA, the CDR3 is TGTGCCAGCAGCCACGCGATTGGGCCGAACACTGAAGCTTTCTTT. Translating it yields CASSHAIGPNTEAFF.

The rearrangement links TRBV4-1 to TRBJ2-1; D remains unclear. The CDR3 runs to 12 residues. Looked up from germline, CDR1 is MGHRA and CDR2 is YSYEKL. V dropped 0 bases and J dropped 8 bases, with 5 bases sitting between them. This CDR3 is CASSQERDEQFF. The CDR3 region has the DNA TGCGCCAGCAGCCAAGAGCGAGATGAGCAGTTCTTC.

This chain connects TRBV27 to TRBJ2-7; 9 nucleotides align to TRBD1. Losses at the gene ends were 6 bases for V and 6 bases for J; bases not matched to a gene: 3. CDR1 and CDR2 from the germline V gene are MNHEY and SMNVEV (reference sequence). The CDR3 runs 12 residues. CDR3 sequence: CASRTGGGEQYV. The CDR3, as DNA: TGTGCCAGCAGAACAGGGGGCGGCGAGCAGTACGTC.

This chain links TRBV15 with TRBJ1-2; the D is unclear. The CDR3 spans 12 residues. From germline, CDR1 is LNHNV and CDR2 YYDKDF (reference sequence). V was shortened by 3 bases and J by 1 base, with 3 bases between the two germline ends. The CDR3 coding sequence is TGTGCCACCAGCAGTTATAACTATGGCTACACCTTC. Translation gives CATSSYNYGYTF.

The gene calls are TRBV13 and TRBJ2-1; no clear D. CDR3 length: 13 residues. Germline CDR1 reads PRHDT; CDR2 reads FYEKMQ (reference sequence). The ends were cut back, 5 bases at V and 5 bases at J, with 10 bases in the middle. Here the CDR3 DNA reads TGTGCCAGCAGCCTGCGGTCAAACAATGAGCAGTTCTTC. Its translation: CASSLRSNNEQFF.

CDR3 bases: TGTGCCAGCAGCCCTCCGGACAGTATGATCTACGAGCAGTACTTC. It translates to CASSPPDSMIYEQYF. V and J are TRBV7-9 and TRBJ2-7; possibly TRBD1 for D (6 bases). Germline CDR1 is SEHNR and CDR2 is FQNEAQ (reference sequence). V lost 5 bases, J lost 3 bases, and 17 bases lay in between. The CDR3 length is 15 residues.

This chain uses TRBV29-1 with TRBJ2-1; D not certain. The CDR3 consists of 11 residues. Germline CDR1 reads SQVTM; CDR2 reads ANQGSEA. With 6 bases removed from V and 9 bases from J, the gap between germline ends came to 12 bases. For the CDR3, the DNA is TGCAGCGTAATGGCGCCCGGTGAGCAGTTCTTC. Translation gives CSVMAPGEQFF.

The chain joins TRBV6-2 or TRBV6-3 to TRBJ2-7, with 11 bases that match TRBD1. Germline V CDR1 and CDR2: MNHEY, SVGEGT. V lost 0 bases, J lost 3 bases, and 7 bases stayed unmatched. The CDR3 contains 17 residues. CDR3 DNA: TGTGCCAGCAGTTACTCGACCTCGGGACAGGGGGACTACGAGCAGTACGTC. This codes for CASSYSTSGQGDYEQYV.

V usage is TRBV20-1 and J usage is TRBJ1-1; D unresolved. Germline V lookup: CDR1 DFQATT, CDR2 SNEGSKA (reference sequence). Trimming took 3 bases from V and 6 from J, leaving 20 bases between them. There are 15 residues in the CDR3. The CDR3 nucleotides are TGCAGTGCTAGGAGACCGGGAGTTTCCAACCCTGAAGCTTTCTTT. This sequence encodes CSARRPGVSNPEAFF.

The chain couples TRBV27 to TRBJ1-1, with TRBD1 matching 7 bases. Unmatched junction bases numbered 16, after V lost 11 bases and J lost 4 bases. This CDR3 has 15 residues. CDR1 MNHEY and CDR2 SMNVEV come from the germline V gene (reference sequence). CDR3 sequence: CASQPSGGRVTEAFF. Here the CDR3 DNA reads TGTGCCTCACAACCTTCAGGGGGTCGGGTCACTGAAGCTTTCTTT.

With respect to this clonotype: One end of the junction varies from germline; a read error may be responsible. This chain joins TRBV20-1 and TRBJ2-7; 16 bases align to TRBD2. The CDR3 has 17 amino acids. CDR1 and CDR2 from the germline V gene are DFQATT and SNEGSKA (reference sequence). In nucleotides, the CDR3 is TGCAGTGCCGCGGTGGGGACTAGCGGGAGGGCGCCGGAGGCAGTAGACTTC. It is translated as CSAAVGTSGRAPEAVDF.

This clonotype was observed a single time. V and J are TRBV9 and TRBJ2-5, with D unclear. V shed 3 bases and J shed 6 bases, with 3 bases lying between them. The CDR3 is made up of 10 amino acids. Germline V gives CDR1 SGDLS, CDR2 YYNGEE. CDR3 sequence reads: CASSGKTQYF. For the CDR3, the DNA is TGTGCCAGCAGCGGGAAGACCCAGTACTTC. Full variable domain (rest looked up from reference TRBV9 and TRBJ2-5): DSGVTQTPKHLITATGQRVTLRCSPRSGDLSVYWYQQSLDQGLQFLIQYYNGEERAKGNILERFSAQQFPDLHSELNLSSLELGDSALYFCASSGKTQYFGPGTRLLVL.

V is TRBV20-1 and J is TRBJ2-5, with unresolved D. V was pared by 4 bases and J by 2 bases, with 5 bases between. Germline V gives CDR1 DFQATT, CDR2 SNEGSKA (reference sequence). The CDR3 extends over 11 amino acids. The CDR3 DNA is TGCAGTGCTAATCCACAAGAGACCCAGTACTTC. Residues: CSANPQETQYF.

The chain carries TRBV20-1 and TRBJ2-7; possibly TRBD2 for D (6 bases). V was pared by 2 bases and J by 6 bases, with 14 bases between. Germline-derived CDR1 and CDR2 are DFQATT and SNEGSKA (reference sequence). The length of the CDR3 is 13 residues. Here the CDR3 DNA reads TGCAGTGCTAGACCCCAACTAGCATCCGAGCAGTACTTC. As protein: CSARPQLASEQYF.

The gene calls are TRBV6-2 or TRBV6-3 and TRBJ2-5, with D possibly matching TRBD1 (7 bases). V was shortened by 7 bases and J by 5 bases, with 14 bases between the two germline ends. Per the germline V gene, CDR1 is MNHEY and CDR2 is SVGEGT. The length of the CDR3 is 13 residues. The CDR3 nucleotides read TGTGCCAGCACCCTACAGGGGAGGGAGACCCAGTACTTC. Protein sequence: CASTLQGRETQYF.

This clonotype appeared once. The chain recombines TRBV7-9 with TRBJ2-7, with 7 bases lining up with TRBD1. V shed 8 bases and J 5 bases; nucleotides not matched to a gene: 6. The germline V gene encodes CDR1 SEHNR and CDR2 FQNEAQ (reference sequence). CDR3 length: 12 residues. DNA for the CDR3: TGTGCCAGCGACCAGGGGGTGCACGAGCAGTACTTC. Translated, it gives CASDQGVHEQYF.